This T cell receptor beta chain is from a study of neurological immune-mediated disorders. Use was made of some 1 million CD4+ or CD8+ T cells in sorted libraries. Template-switch 5'RACE cDNA synthesis added a 10-nucleotide unique molecular identifier. TCRdb re-called the 5' RACE reads with MiXCR, one entry per CDR3 protein. This repertoire shows around 15,000 distinct CDR3 sequences, approximately 8.7% found once; its top ten account for 43%. V shed 4 bases and J 4 bases; nucleotides not matched to a gene: 15. In germline, CDR1 is SQVTM, CDR2 ANQGSEA. The CDR3 totals 16 residues. This clonotype was recorded at least ten times.

This sequence originates from a man aged 50 or older in good health. Sequencing used CD8+ T cells from blood. The chain is built from TRBV29-1 and TRBJ1-2; 7 bases match TRBD1. In DNA, the CDR3 is TGCAGCGTTGGCTCGGACAGGAACGAAGGAGGCTATGGCTACACCTTC. Translation gives CSVGSDRNEGGYGYTF.